A single count supports the clone carrying this T cell receptor beta chain. The target antigen is unknown. This CDR3 is built from 14 residues. Germline-derived CDR1 and CDR2 are SEHNR and FQNEAQ (reference sequence). Trimming removed 5 bases from V and 3 bases from J; junction bases left unmatched: 6. This record comes from a study of cytomegalovirus exposure and HLA in healthy donors. Study observations and caveats: The investigators catalogued some 150 TCR beta chains as cytomegalovirus-associated. It was found in a later analysis that first-cohort TCR clusters tended to co-occur in the 100 to 150 validation repertoires. Confirmation was obtained in vitro that a few CMV-associated chains are specific for CMV antigens.

The study drew the donors from its roughly 120-subject validation cohort, separate from the roughly 700-subject first cohort. The method was immunoSEQ multiplex PCR; TCRdb's version includes in-frame clones alone and lacks a portion of them. Of a few hundred thousand clones detected, approximately 87% appear once; the ten largest clones hold around 0.9%. The source material was PBMCs. J is TRBJ2-7 and V is TRBV7-9; the match to TRBD1 covers 8 bases. This clonotype was obtained from a young woman in good health and CMV-seronegative. The chain's CDR3 is CASSRQTGDYEQYF. CDR3 coding DNA: TGTGCCAGCAGCCGGCAGACAGGGGACTACGAGCAGTACTTC.